This record concerns one TCR beta chain sequence. The antigen remains unidentified. This sample was taken from a study of beta chain features in type 1 diabetes. The study, taken as a whole, reports: Resolution of whether HLA type affects TCRB rearrangement was not achieved here. Moderately but significantly shorter TCRB CDR3s were found in Type 1 diabetes patients in all four CD4+ subsets. Patients and controls would be equally affected if PCR favored shorter templates.

Expressed TCRB transcripts got sequenced, as all isolated RNA was reverse transcribed. Approximately 3.6 million reads per sample on average were obtained from naive, central memory and regulatory T cell samples. The data were produced by immunoSEQ multiplex PCR, yet TCRdb's version contains in-frame clones alone and is incomplete. Of roughly 500,000 clones detected, around 30% appear once; the ten largest clones hold 0.05% to 0.07%. The sample comprised naive CD4+ T cells from blood. The sequence derives from a man between 18 and 35 years old in good health.

The chain's CDR3 is CASSREVQTYNEQFF. The CDR3 DNA follows: TGCGCCAGCAGCCGCGAAGTGCAGACCTACAATGAGCAGTTCTTC. The rearrangement links TRBV4-3 to TRBJ2-1; D remains unclear. Per the germline V gene, CDR1 is LGHNA and CDR2 is YSLEER. The germline V and J ends were trimmed by 4 bases and 2 bases, with 12 bases remaining between them. This CDR3 comprises 15 residues.